This TCR beta chain was identified during a study of control samples from healthy donors and cancer patients. The germline V gene encodes CDR1 MDHEN and CDR2 SYDVKM. V gave up 6 bases and J gave up 0 bases; unmatched junction bases: 19. This CDR3 has 20 residues. The table came from immunoSEQ multiplex PCR; TCRdb's copy has only in-frame clones and leaves some out. The sample holds almost 85,000 clones, around 83% seen once. V and J are TRBV28 and TRBJ2-4; TRBD1 agrees at 8 bases. The sequenced material came from PBMCs. This sequence originates from a man between 60 and 75 years old with head and neck cancer. The DNA of the CDR3 is TGTGCCAGCAGCCGAACCCGCGACAGGGTCAGGGGGCTAGCCAAAAACATTCAGTACTTC. Translated, it gives CASSRTRDRVRGLAKNIQYF.